The source of this T cell receptor beta chain is a study of T cell repertoires in cytomegalovirus infection. Study information: Evidence of both CMV infection and a matching HLA type came from public TCR beta signatures.

Study outcomes and limitations: Frequencies of public TCR beta families were cumulated, and this identified carriers of CMV plus the relevant HLA. CMV-specific TCR beta clonotypes restricted by HLA-C dominated the ex vivo response.

TCRdb reprocessed the reads with MiXCR, giving one entry per CDR3 protein. The data show about 920,000 distinct CDR3 sequences, with around 30% seen just once and around 15% held by the top ten. On this clonotype: What it recognizes is unknown.

Trimming took off 6 bases at V and 2 bases at J, with 5 bases between the two ends. Germline V gene lookup returns CDR1 MNHEY and CDR2 SVGAGI. CDR3 size: 11 residues. The chain links TRBV6-5 to TRBJ2-7; no definite D call. The sequence came from a human donor in good health (CMV status not recorded). Some clones in this sample may be carry-over from other donors' samples. The material was cultured CD8+ T cells from PBMCs, obtained from culture after CMV antigen stimulation. The CDR3 nucleotides are TGTGCCAGCAGGGGCACCTACGAGCAGTACGTC. As protein: CASRGTYEQYV.